These T cell receptor beta chains were read from a single sample in a study of shared clonotypes between healthy human individuals. The method was immunoSEQ multiplex PCR; TCRdb's version includes in-frame clones alone and lacks a portion of them. The sample carries millions of clones, 93% recorded once. The sample was naive CD8+ T cells from PBMCs. Every receptor here comes from a man aged 18 to 30 in good health. Some clones in this sample may be carry-over from other donors' samples. Each CDR3 is given with its conserved first and last residue. Size is omitted from some rows. Given values are once, few, many or a class for expanded clones.

TRBJ1-1	TRBV28	NA	CASRRRGGSTEAFF
TRBJ2-5	TRBV28	NA	CASSLPLQETQYF
TRBJ2-7	TRBV29-1	NA	CSVEGSPSGLCF
TRBJ2-7	TRBV29-1	NA	CSVEVPSGGRLYEQYF
TRBJ1-1	TRBV25-1	NA	CATRTATEAFF
TRBJ2-5	TRBV12-2	NA	CASRLSQWGGRLVGTQYF
TRBJ2-3	TRBV2	NA	CASRLAGEGVDTQYF
TRBJ1-2	TRBV9	NA	CASSVLDGLNPSGYTF
TRBJ2-1	TRBV2	NA	CASSGDRREQFF
TRBJ1-1	TRBV4-2	once	CASSQPRRDRGFTEAFF
TRBJ2-3	TRBV27	NA	CASSWGLTDTQYF
TRBJ1-2	TRBV12-5	NA	CASGLVRGPWGDYGYTF
TRBJ1-1	TRBV5-5	NA	CASSLKYVGGNTEAFF
TRBJ1-2	TRBV4-1	NA	CASSRTGTRNYGYTF
TRBJ1-1	TRBV13	NA	CASSLGTLNTEAFF